These 24 T cell receptor beta chains share one sample of origin, sequenced in a study of human T cells and chemical hapten exposure. TCRdb used MiXCR to reprocess the RACE reads, holding one entry per CDR3 protein. The data show tens of thousands of distinct CDR3 sequences, 6% to 7% seen once. Time point specified: patch test 1, 2 weeks after DPC sensitization. Treatment here: therapeutic diphenylcyclopropenone sensitization with weekly scalp DPC. The authors extracted total RNA from unfractionated whole blood. Sequences were derived from whole blood, sampled in connection with sensitization to the hapten diphenylcyclopropenone (DPC). These receptors came from a woman in her thirties with alopecia areata. Some clones in this sample may be carry-over from other donors' samples.

This clonotype occurred many times. The chain recombines TRBV2 with TRBJ2-5; no definite D call. CDR1 is SNHLY, CDR2 FYNNEI, per germline. The CDR3 is made up of 11 amino acids. The V gene lost 7 bases and the J gene lost 4 bases, with 7 bases spanning the gap. CDR3 bases: TGTGCCAGCAAAGCAAGAGAGACCCAGTACTTC. Residues: CASKARETQYF.

The genes are TRBV28 and TRBJ1-1; tentative D call: TRBD1 (6 bases). This CDR3 is built from 14 residues. CDR1 MDHEN and CDR2 SYDVKM come from the germline V gene. V was pared by 5 bases and J by 7 bases, with 17 bases between. CDR3 nucleotides: TGTGCCAGCAGTCCAGCCCAGGGGTTCGGTGAAGCTTTCTTT. It yields the protein CASSPAQGFGEAFF.

This clonotype was observed at least ten times. The rearrangement links TRBV30 to TRBJ1-6, with D uncertain. There are 12 residues in the CDR3. V was cut by 0 bases and J by 10 bases, with 7 bases left in between. Germline-derived CDR1 and CDR2 are GTSNPN and SVGIG (reference sequence). CDR3 coding DNA: TGTGCCTGGAGTGTATTTGCCTCACCCCTCCACTTT. This encodes CAWSVFASPLHF.

As to this clonotype: The junction shows a germline mismatch at one end, possibly a read error. Here the CDR3 DNA reads TGTGTCAGCAGCCCCCGGGGGGGAACCGGGGAGCTGTTTTTT. It encodes CVSSPRGGTGELFF. This chain uses TRBV7-9 with TRBJ2-2; the match to TRBD2 covers 8 bases. The CDR3 totals 14 residues. Germline V CDR1 and CDR2: SEHNR, FQNEAQ (reference sequence). The full variable domain, with the rest looked up from reference TRBV7-9 and TRBJ2-2, is DTGVSQNPRHKITKRGQNVTFRCDPISEHNRLYWYRQTLGQGPEFLTYFQNEAQLEKSRLLSDRFSAERPKGSFSTLEIQRTEQGDSAMYLCVSSPRGGTGELFFGEGSRLTVL.

This clonotype occurred many times. The chain uses TRBV11-3 and TRBJ2-3; 14 bases are a match to TRBD2. Looked up from germline, CDR1 is SGHNT and CDR2 is YENEEA. This CDR3 is 18 amino acids long. The V and J ends lost 4 bases and 2 bases, in that order; junction bases with no gene match: 8. The CDR3 nucleotides read TGTGCCAGCAGCTACTCCGGGACTAGCGGGGGTTTCACAGATACGCAGTATTTT. As protein: CASSYSGTSGGFTDTQYF.

This clonotype appeared many times. The chain links TRBV29-1 to TRBJ2-3; the D is unclear. This CDR3 comprises 13 residues. V gave up 5 bases and J gave up 0 bases, with 9 bases separating them. From germline, CDR1 is SQVTM and CDR2 ANQGSEA. The DNA for the CDR3 is TGCAGCGTTACAAGCGTTAGCACAGATACGCAGTATTTT. Residues: CSVTSVSTDTQYF.

This clonotype was picked up many times. The chain links TRBV28 to TRBJ1-1; no clear D. V lost 5 bases and J 4 bases, leaving 14 bases between the germline ends. Germline CDR1 and CDR2: MDHEN and SYDVKM. The CDR3 loop spans 14 amino acids. The CDR3 DNA reads as TGTGCCAGCAGTCCAGAGGACGAGGGCACTGAAGCTTTCTTT. Translating it yields CASSPEDEGTEAFF.

In this sample, this clonotype turned up many times. This sequence joins TRBV29-1 and TRBJ1-4; perhaps TRBD1 as D (6 bases). The CDR3 consists of 13 residues. The V and J ends lost 6 bases and 7 bases respectively, with 15 bases between them. Germline CDR1 SQVTM, CDR2 ANQGSEA. The CDR3 DNA reads as TGCAGCGTCCGCCGGGACACCGGTGAAAAACTGTTTTTT. Protein product: CSVRRDTGEKLFF. Based on the CDR3 plus reference TRBV29-1 and TRBJ1-4, the full variable domain is SAVISQKPSRDICQRGTSLTIQCQVDSQVTMMFWYRQQPGQSLTLIATANQGSEATYESGFVIDKFPISRPNLTFSTLTVSNMSPEDSSIYLCSVRRDTGEKLFFGSGTQLSVL.

The table lists this clonotype with a few counts. The genes are TRBV4-3 and TRBJ2-7, with D tentatively TRBD1 or TRBD2 (6 bases each). Germline CDR1 LGHNA, CDR2 YSLEER. The CDR3 covers 17 residues. V lost 1 base and J lost 3, with 19 bases in between. The CDR3: CASSQALWQGRSYEQYF. In DNA, the CDR3 is TGCGCCAGCAGCCAAGCTTTATGGCAGGGGAGGAGCTACGAGCAGTACTTC.

The chain employs TRBV7-6 and TRBJ1-6, with D possibly TRBD1 on 5 matching bases. Trimming took off 1 base at V and 7 bases at J, with 8 bases between the two ends. The CDR3 runs to 14 residues. Germline V gene lookup returns CDR1 SGHVS and CDR2 FNYEAQ. As DNA, the CDR3 is TGTGCCAGCAGCTTAGGACAGATGAATTCACCCCTCCACTTT. Translation: CASSLGQMNSPLHF. Full variable domain (rest looked up from reference TRBV7-6 and TRBJ1-6): GAGVSQSPRYKVTKRGQDVALRCDPISGHVSLYWYRQALGQGPEFLTYFNYEAQQDKSGLPNDRFSAERPEGSISTLTIQRTEQRDSAMYRCASSLGQMNSPLHFGNGTRLTVT.

This clonotype was seen ten or more times. The chain is built from TRBV7-9 and TRBJ2-7; 11 bases are shared with TRBD1. The germline V gene has CDR1 SEHNR and CDR2 FQNEAQ (reference sequence). CDR3 size: 17 residues. The V gene end was trimmed by 5 bases and the J gene end by 3 bases; junction bases not matched to a gene: 12. As DNA, the CDR3 is TGTGCCAGCAGCACCGGACAGGGGGCGACCTACGGCTACGAGCAGTACTTC. It translates to CASSTGQGATYGYEQYF.

The chain carries TRBV4-3 and TRBJ2-3; possibly TRBD2 for D (5 bases). The CDR3 runs to 16 residues. Germline CDR1 reads LGHNA; CDR2 reads YSLEER. V was pared by 0 bases and J by 0 bases, with 10 bases between. The CDR3 here is CASSQEARVSTDTQYF. As DNA, the CDR3 is TGCGCCAGCAGCCAAGAGGCGCGGGTGAGCACAGATACGCAGTATTTT.

This chain connects TRBV12-3 or TRBV12-4 to TRBJ1-2; D is perhaps TRBD1 (6 bases). CDR3 length: 13 residues. V lost 7 bases and J 8 bases, leaving 17 bases between the germline ends. The CDR3 reads CASKGYRAGGYTF. DNA of the CDR3: TGTGCCAGCAAGGGCTACAGGGCGGGAGGCTACACCTTC.

This clonotype showed up just a few times. The chain uses TRBV5-5 and TRBJ1-1; D is undetermined. Trimming stripped 4 bases from V and 0 bases from J, with 10 bases between. The CDR3 is made up of 14 amino acids. Looked up from germline, CDR1 is SGHKS and CDR2 is YYEKEE (reference sequence). CDR3 loop: CASSLTALNTEAFF. CDR3 bases: TGTGCCAGCAGCCTTACAGCGTTGAACACTGAAGCTTTCTTT.

This clonotype was recorded many times. This chain links TRBV21-1 with TRBJ1-1; TRBD1, the table's D call, lacks a check against the DNA. TRBV21-1 is termed a pseudogene. CDR3 length equals 17 residues. CDR3 amino acids: CASSKGHWDRMNTEAFF. CDR3 DNA: TGTGCCAGCAGCAAAGGCCACTGGGACAGGATGAACACTGAAGCTTTCTTT.

The J gene is TRBJ2-7, the V gene TRBV20-1; 8 positions match TRBD2. The germline CDR1 and CDR2 sequences are DFQATT and SNEGSKA (reference sequence). This CDR3 contains 15 residues. V lost 0 bases and J lost 7; bases outside the gene matches: 11. The CDR3 spells CSARDYGGDVREQYF. The CDR3 DNA reads as TGCAGTGCTAGAGATTACGGGGGGGATGTGCGGGAGCAGTACTTC.

This clonotype was detected only a few times. The rearrangement uses TRBV20-1 and TRBJ2-1; 9 bases agree with TRBD2. The CDR3 sequence is 17 residues long. V gave up 0 bases and J gave up 8 bases; unmatched junction bases: 14. From germline, CDR1 is DFQATT and CDR2 SNEGSKA (reference sequence). CDR3 sequence reads: CSARDRLLAGYSDEQFF. The CDR3 DNA is TGCAGTGCTAGAGATCGTCTACTAGCGGGTTATTCCGATGAGCAGTTCTTC.

V is TRBV12-3 or TRBV12-4 and J is TRBJ1-3; D not certain. V lost 10 bases and J 1 base, leaving 5 bases between the germline ends. The CDR3 is 11 residues long. The CDR3 region has the DNA TGTGCCACCGGGTCTGGAAACACCATATATTTT. It encodes CATGSGNTIYF.

This clonotype was counted ten times or more. The chain is built from TRBV29-1 and TRBJ1-1, with TRBD1 identical over 7 bases. V lost 4 bases to trimming and J lost 1 base; unmatched junction nucleotides: 3. This CDR3 has 13 amino acids. Germline V gene data show CDR1 as SQVTM and CDR2 as ANQGSEA. CDR3 sequence reads: CSVVGTENTEAFF. The CDR3 DNA reads TGCAGCGTTGTAGGGACAGAGAACACTGAAGCTTTCTTT. Together with reference TRBV29-1 and TRBJ1-1, the CDR3 gives the full variable domain: SAVISQKPSRDICQRGTSLTIQCQVDSQVTMMFWYRQQPGQSLTLIATANQGSEATYESGFVIDKFPISRPNLTFSTLTVSNMSPEDSSIYLCSVVGTENTEAFFGQGTRLTVV.

This clonotype was detected many times. This chain links TRBV11-1 with TRBJ2-6, with D maybe TRBD1 (6 bases). The CDR3 totals 16 residues. The germline V gene encodes CDR1 SGHAT and CDR2 FQDESV (reference sequence). Trimming stripped 1 base from V and 2 bases from J, with 9 bases between. The CDR3 loop is CASSLVPGAGANVLTF. In DNA, the CDR3 is TGTGCCAGCAGCTTAGTCCCAGGGGCTGGGGCCAACGTCCTGACTTTC.

This clonotype occurred many times. The chain employs TRBV7-2 and TRBJ2-3, with D possibly being TRBD1 or TRBD2 (7 bases each). Per the germline V gene, CDR1 is SGHTA and CDR2 is FQGNSA. Trimming shortened V by 2 bases and J by 5 bases, and 14 bases separated the two germline ends. The CDR3 length is 15 residues. CDR3 sequence reads: CASSLRSGGEDTQYF. In DNA form, the CDR3 reads TGTGCCAGCAGCTTAAGGTCAGGGGGGGAAGATACGCAGTATTTT.

In this sample, this clonotype turned up many times. The chain has TRBV6-5 and TRBJ2-3; 9 nucleotides match TRBD2. Germline CDR1 is MNHEY and CDR2 is SVGAGI. There are 18 residues in the CDR3. Trimming cost V 0 bases and J 1 base; bases outside gene matches: 8. CDR3 region: CASSYSIPPSGGTDTQYF. CDR3 sequence (DNA): TGTGCCAGCAGTTACTCTATTCCCCCTAGCGGGGGCACAGATACGCAGTATTTT.

There are many counts of this clonotype. The chain joins TRBV30 to TRBJ1-2; D is unclear. The germline CDR1 and CDR2 sequences are GTSNPN and SVGIG (reference sequence). With 2 bases removed from V and 2 bases from J, the gap between germline ends came to 6 bases. The CDR3 has 12 residues. The chain's CDR3 is CAWSTANYGYTF. The CDR3 DNA reads as TGTGCCTGGAGTACAGCCAACTATGGCTACACCTTC.

This clonotype appeared many times. The chain is built from TRBV28 and TRBJ2-3, with 13 bases matching TRBD2. Germline CDR1 and CDR2: MDHEN and SYDVKM. V shed 2 bases and J 1 base; nucleotides not matched to a gene: 0. The CDR3 runs to 16 residues. CDR3 DNA: TGTGCCAGCAGTTTAGGGACTAGCGGGGGCACAGATACGCAGTATTTT. Translated: CASSLGTSGGTDTQYF. The full variable domain, with the rest looked up from reference TRBV28 and TRBJ2-3, is DVKVTQSSRYLVKRTGEKVFLECVQDMDHENMFWYRQDPGLGLRLIYFSYDVKMKEKGDIPEGYSVSREKKERFSLILESASTNQTSMYLCASSLGTSGGTDTQYFGPGTRLTVL.